The clone carrying this T cell receptor beta chain appeared a few times. Its cognate antigen is unknown. This entry is derived from a study of cytomegalovirus exposure and HLA in healthy donors. Primers: 60 Vbeta forward and 13 Jbeta reverse. Clones were sequenced by immunoSEQ multiplex PCR, and TCRdb holds only the in-frame ones, with some missing. The data show about 150,000 clones, approximately 72% seen once. The J segment lost 7 bases and the V segment lost 6 bases, leaving 8 bases of the junction unmatched. Germline loops: CDR1 MNHNY, CDR2 SVGAGI (reference sequence). The CDR3 is made up of 13 amino acids. Points from the study as a whole: There were some V segments, including TRBV6-2 and TRBV6-3, excluded as indistinguishable. Researchers reported in a later analysis that a missense DCLRE1C variant was tied to TCR beta V- and J-gene trimming. Listed as cytomegalovirus-associated were 150 to 200 TCR beta chains.

The chain combines TRBV6-6 with TRBJ2-7; 8 nucleotides line up with TRBD1. The TCR comes from a man younger than 35 in good health and CMV-seronegative. The sequencing input was PBMCs. CDR3 sequence reads: CASSPGQGLEQYV. CDR3 nucleotides: TGTGCCAGCAGCCCCGGACAGGGTTTAGAGCAGTACGTC.